The 9 T cell receptor beta chains reported below all come from one sample, sequenced in a study of CD4 T cells in relation to SARS-CoV-2 and coronaviruses. Clones were read by immunoSEQ multiplex PCR, and TCRdb kept only the in-frame ones, dropping some. This table holds 40,000 or so clones, roughly 84% found once. No antigen is known for these receptors. Material for sequencing was naive CD4+ T cells from PBMCs, cultured in vitro. As for subset: naive CD4+ T cells isolated by negative enrichment. Receptors were obtained from an adult with COVID-19.

The chain recombines TRBV7-3 with TRBJ1-5; D is uncertain. Germline loops: CDR1 SGHTA, CDR2 FQGTGA. This CDR3 spans 18 amino acids. V lost 6 bases, J lost 6 bases, and 27 bases lay in between. CDR3 protein: CASSGVPFPRGVFQPQHF. As DNA, the CDR3 is TGTGCCAGCAGTGGCGTCCCGTTTCCCCGGGGAGTCTTTCAGCCCCAGCATTTT. Using reference TRBV7-3 and TRBJ1-5 for the parts outside the CDR3, the full variable domain is GAGVSQTPSNKVTEKGKYVELRCDPISGHTALYWYRQSLGQGPEFLIYFQGTGAADDSGLPNDRFFAVRPEGSVSTLKIQRTERGDSAVYLCASSGVPFPRGVFQPQHFGDGTRLSIL.

The chain has TRBV11-2 and TRBJ2-2, with D perhaps matching TRBD1 (7 bases). CDR1 and CDR2 from the germline V gene are SGHAT and FQNNGV. V lost 11 bases and J 2 bases, leaving 15 bases between the germline ends. The CDR3 extends over 14 amino acids. The CDR3 coding sequence is TGTGCCGGAAGGACAGGACTAAACACCGGGGAGCTGTTTTTT. Residues: CAGRTGLNTGELFF.

The V gene is TRBV2, the J gene TRBJ1-1; D is ambiguous. Trimming pared 7 bases from V and 1 base from J, leaving 4 bases between. The CDR3 has 11 amino acids. CDR1 SNHLY and CDR2 FYNNEI come from the germline V gene. As DNA, the CDR3 is TGTGCCAGCACGGGGAACACTGAAGCTTTCTTT. Amino acid sequence: CASTGNTEAFF.

V gene TRBV30 combines with J gene TRBJ2-1; 8 bases fit TRBD2. In germline, CDR1 is GTSNPN, CDR2 SVGIG (reference sequence). With 4 bases clipped from V and 8 bases from J, the junction kept 7 bases outside the gene matches. The CDR3 is 13 amino acids. CDR3 protein: CAWNQREMDEQFF. The DNA of the CDR3 is TGTGCCTGGAACCAGCGGGAGATGGATGAGCAGTTCTTC.

V gene TRBV4-1 combines with J gene TRBJ1-2, with D uncertain. The CDR3 covers 17 residues. The germline V and J ends were trimmed by 4 bases and 3 bases, with 21 bases remaining between them. Germline V CDR1 and CDR2: MGHRA, YSYEKL. In DNA form, the CDR3 reads TGCGCCAGCAGCCTAGAGGCCCCTAAACGGCGGGACTATGGCTACACCTTC. This encodes CASSLEAPKRRDYGYTF.

CDR3 in amino acids: CAWSPPPTGTTNYGYTF. The DNA for the CDR3 is TGTGCCTGGAGTCCGCCGCCGACAGGGACGACTAACTATGGCTACACCTTC. The J gene is TRBJ1-2, the V gene TRBV30; TRBD1 matches at 7 bases. Germline V gives CDR1 GTSNPN, CDR2 SVGIG (reference sequence). V dropped 2 bases and J dropped 0; count of bases not matched to a gene: 12. This CDR3 is built from 17 residues.

This clone has only a few counts. The chain combines TRBV5-1 with TRBJ2-3, with unresolved D. Trimming removed 4 bases at V and 4 bases at J, with 7 bases between. Per the germline V gene, CDR1 is SGHRS and CDR2 is YFSETQ. The CDR3 consists of 12 residues. CDR3 DNA sequence: TGCGCCAGCAGCCCTCCTGCAGATACGCAGTATTTT. Protein: CASSPPADTQYF.

The chain uses TRBV30 and TRBJ2-1; TRBD1 aligns across 10 bases. The CDR3 has 19 amino acids. Looked up from germline, CDR1 is GTSNPN and CDR2 is SVGIG (reference sequence). With 3 bases clipped from V and 4 bases from J, the junction kept 18 bases outside the gene matches. This CDR3 reads CAWSVVPGQGPGVYNEQFF. In nucleotides, the CDR3 is TGTGCCTGGAGCGTCGTCCCGGGACAGGGGCCGGGGGTATACAATGAGCAGTTCTTC.

The CDR3 region is CASSSPWLRGNEQFF. The CDR3 region has the DNA TGTGCCAGCAGTTCGCCCTGGTTGCGTGGCAATGAGCAGTTCTTC. The rearrangement joins TRBV27 to TRBJ2-1; D call uncertain. This CDR3 is built from 15 residues. Trimming took 4 bases from V and 6 from J, leaving 16 bases between them. Germline CDR1 reads MNHEY; CDR2 reads SMNVEV (reference sequence).